The entry that follows covers one T cell receptor beta chain sequence. While infection was still active, Seattle patients were enrolled and then followed longitudinally. The record originates from a study of blood T cell repertoires in COVID-19. About the study: Sources were T cells, B-cell-depleted T cells, or PBMCs; the material itself was cDNA or gDNA.

The CDR3 is made up of 17 amino acids. The germline CDR1 and CDR2 sequences are LNHDA and SQIVND (reference sequence). V lost 3 bases, J lost 4 bases, and 13 bases stayed unmatched. Original analysis: It was from reference gene primer amplification that nucleated cell counts were estimated. The repertoire was sequenced with immunoSEQ multiplex PCR; TCRdb's copy has only in-frame clones and lacks some. The V and J calls and clone size come from that table; D and trimming were worked out from the DNA. This table holds more than 150,000 clones, around 87% found once. The TCR comes from a man aged 55 to 70 with COVID-19, enrolled during active disease. The sample taken for sequencing was peripheral blood. The chain has TRBV19 and TRBJ1-2; 8 bases line up with TRBD1. The CDR3 here is CASSMGTNRGNGYGYTF. CDR3 nucleotide sequence: TGTGCCAGTAGTATGGGGACTAACAGGGGGAACGGCTATGGCTACACCTTC.